This is a list of T cell receptor beta chains from one sample in a study of blood T cell repertoires in COVID-19. Produced via immunoSEQ multiplex PCR; TCRdb's table is partial and in-frame only. The sample records 150,000 to 200,000 clones, 80% being singletons. The sequenced sample was PBMCs or T cells enriched from blood (not recorded which). These receptor sequences come from a man aged 40-50 years who had recovered from COVID-19. The CDR3 runs from the conserved cysteine through the conserved F or W. The order of the fields is D gene, J gene, clone size, V gene, CDR3 DNA, CDR3 protein. The D gene is left open where the match is weak. Clone sizes are given selectively: once, few, many, or a class where the clone is expanded.

TRBD2 | TRBJ2-1 | . | TRBV14 | TGTGCCAGCAGCCAGAGGCGGGGGGGTAGGAATGAGCAGTTCTTC | CASSQRRGGRNEQFF
TRBD2 | TRBJ2-3 | . | TRBV4-1 | TGCGCCAGCAGCCATTCGGGGCGGGGGGGAAGCACAGATACGCAGTATTTT | CASSHSGRGGSTDTQYF
. | TRBJ2-3 | . | TRBV14 | TGTGCCAGCAGCCCGCGCTCTCTAGCGATCGCAGATACGCAGTATTTT | CASSPRSLAIADTQYF
. | TRBJ2-3 | . | TRBV3-1/TRBV3-2 | TGTGCCAGCAGCCAAGGGGGCACTAACACAGATACGCAGTATTTT | CASSQGGTNTDTQYF
. | TRBJ2-3 | . | TRBV11-2 | TGTGCCAGCAGCCCGCTGACAGGAAACCCTACAGATACGCAGTATTTT | CASSPLTGNPTDTQYF
TRBD1 | TRBJ2-7 | . | TRBV5-1 | TGCGCCAGCAGCCCTACGACAGGGAATTACGAGCAGTACTTC | CASSPTTGNYEQYF
TRBD2 | TRBJ2-3 | . | TRBV5-4 | TGTGCCAGCAGCTGGAGCGGGGGGGCGGATACGCAGTATTTT | CASSWSGGADTQYF
TRBD1 | TRBJ1-5 | . | TRBV15 | TGTGCCACCAGCAGAACAGGGGTGGCGGGTCAGCCCCAGCATTTT | CATSRTGVAGQPQHF
. | TRBJ1-3 | . | TRBV7-9 | TGTGCCAGCAGCTTAGTACAGGGTGCTGGAAACACCATATATTTT | CASSLVQGAGNTIYF
. | TRBJ2-4 | . | TRBV5-1 | TGCGCCAGCAGTCTGGGAGAGGGCATTCAGTACTTC | CASSLGEGIQYF
. | TRBJ2-5 | . | TRBV6-5 | TGTGCCAGCAGTCCACAGGGTAGGCAAGAGACCCAGTACTTC | CASSPQGRQETQYF
TRBD2 | TRBJ2-3 | . | TRBV2 | TGTGCCAGCAGAGCCCTAGCGGGGGGCGGAGATACGCAGTATTTT | CASRALAGGGDTQYF
. | TRBJ2-5 | . | TRBV7-6 | TGTGCCAGCAGCGCTAATACCGGGGGATCGGGGACCCAGTACTTC | CASSANTGGSGTQYF
TRBD2 | TRBJ2-5 | . | TRBV10-3 | TGTGCCATCAGTGATGGGCGGGGGGGCCTAGAGACCCAGTACTTC | CAISDGRGGLETQYF
TRBD1 | TRBJ2-3 | . | TRBV5-1 | TGCGCCAGCAGCTTAATGGGACAGGGTAGCACAGATACGCAGTATTTT | CASSLMGQGSTDTQYF
TRBD1 | TRBJ2-3 | . | TRBV5-4 | TGTGCCAGCAGCTTGGAGGGGGCGAGGGTGCGCGCAGATACGCAGTATTTT | CASSLEGARVRADTQYF
TRBD2 | TRBJ2-3 | . | TRBV6-5 | TGTGCCAGCAGAGGGACTAGCGGGGGCACAGATACGCAGTATTTT | CASRGTSGGTDTQYF
TRBD1 | TRBJ1-1 | . | TRBV27 | TGTGCCAGCAGTCCCGCCGGGACAGCGAACACTGAAGCTTTCTTT | CASSPAGTANTEAFF
TRBD2 | TRBJ2-1 | . | TRBV24-1 | TGTGCCACCAGTGATCCGGGACTAGCGGGGTTAGAGCAGTTCTTC | CATSDPGLAGLEQFF
. | TRBJ2-3 | many | TRBV5-1 | TGCGCCAGCCAACAACAGCCATCCCTAAGGGATACGCAGTATTTT | CASQQQPSLRDTQYF
. | TRBJ2-6 | . | TRBV5-8 | TGTGCCAGCAGCCCCCATCCCTCTGGGGCCAACGTCCTGACTTTC | CASSPHPSGANVLTF
TRBD2 | TRBJ2-1 | . | TRBV30 | TGTGCCTGGAGTCAAGGGCTAGCGGGGGTCAATGAGCAGTTCTTC | CAWSQGLAGVNEQFF